Below, 20 T cell receptor beta chains from the same sample are listed, as sequenced in a study of cytotoxic CD8 clonotypes in ibrutinib-treated CLL. Generated by immunoSEQ multiplex PCR, the TCRdb table keeps only in-frame clones and is missing some. The sample lists approximately 280,000 clones, 70% to 80% seen once, with 5.6% in the top ten. Sample: PBMCs, taken at disease progression, from a patient treated with ibrutinib. The receptors derive from a human donor with chronic lymphocytic leukemia.

This chain joins TRBV11-3 and TRBJ2-1; TRBD2 matches at 11 bases. There are 15 residues in the CDR3. Germline V CDR1 and CDR2: SGHNT, YENEEA. The V gene end was trimmed by 2 bases and the J gene end by 9 bases; junction bases not matched to a gene: 6. The CDR3 is CASSLTSGSGGEQFF. The CDR3 nucleotides are TGTGCCAGCAGCTTAACTAGCGGGAGCGGTGGTGAGCAGTTCTTC.

Remarks on this clone: The sample holds other DNA sequences that translate to the same CDR3. The rearrangement joins TRBV2 to TRBJ1-5, with TRBD1 matching 10 bases. From germline, CDR1 is SNHLY and CDR2 FYNNEI. V shed 6 bases and J 2 bases; nucleotides not matched to a gene: 1. The CDR3 covers 14 residues. CDR3 sequence: CASSGTGGNQPQHF. In DNA, the CDR3 is TGTGCCAGCAGCGGGACAGGGGGCAATCAGCCCCAGCATTTT.

The V call is TRBV9, the J call TRBJ2-5; TRBD1 is a possible D gene (5 bases). Trimming left V 0 bases short and J 1 base short, with 7 bases between. The CDR3 has 14 amino acids. The germline gives CDR1 SGDLS, CDR2 YYNGEE. The CDR3 is CASSVGGSQETQYF. The DNA for the CDR3 is TGTGCCAGCAGCGTAGGGGGCAGCCAAGAGACCCAGTACTTC.

This chain uses TRBV2 with TRBJ2-3, with 11 bases matching TRBD1. Unmatched junction bases numbered 5, after V lost 3 bases and J lost 6 bases. The CDR3 has 15 residues. The germline V gene encodes CDR1 SNHLY and CDR2 FYNNEI. In nucleotides, the CDR3 is TGTGCCAGCAGTGAGGACAGGGGGCGCGGTGATACGCAGTATTTT. This gives the protein CASSEDRGRGDTQYF.

The chain has TRBV19 and TRBJ2-1, with TRBD2 matching over 9 bases. This CDR3 contains 16 residues. From germline, CDR1 is LNHDA and CDR2 SQIVND (reference sequence). The V gene end was trimmed by 4 bases and the J gene end by 0 bases; junction bases not matched to a gene: 4. The CDR3: CASSSLSGSSYNEQFF. The CDR3 DNA reads TGTGCCAGTAGTAGCCTTAGCGGGAGCTCCTACAATGAGCAGTTCTTC.

The sample holds a few counts of this clone. The V gene is TRBV7-3, the J gene TRBJ1-1; 9 nucleotides align to TRBD1. CDR3 length equals 15 residues. Germline V gives CDR1 SGHTA, CDR2 FQGTGA. V dropped 2 bases and J dropped 1; count of bases not matched to a gene: 2. The CDR3 DNA reads as TGTGCCAGCAGCTTACTGGGACAGGGGAACACTGAAGCTTTCTTT. It codes for CASSLLGQGNTEAFF. Full variable domain (outside the CDR3, taken from reference TRBV7-3 and TRBJ1-1): GAGVSQTPSNKVTEKGKYVELRCDPISGHTALYWYRQSLGQGPEFLIYFQGTGAADDSGLPNDRFFAVRPEGSVSTLKIQRTERGDSAVYLCASSLLGQGNTEAFFGQGTRLTVV.

The chain carries TRBV7-2 and TRBJ2-2; D may be TRBD2 (7 bases). V was trimmed by 7 bases and J by 6 bases, leaving 18 bases between them. CDR1 and CDR2 (germline): SGHTA, FQGNSA. The CDR3 totals 15 residues. CDR3 loop: CASTISRGRAGELFF. The CDR3 coding sequence is TGTGCCAGCACCATCTCTAGGGGGAGGGCCGGGGAGCTGTTTTTT.

A single count supports this clone. The gene calls are TRBV28 and TRBJ1-2; the match to TRBD1 covers 8 bases. The V and J ends lost 5 bases and 6 bases, in that order; junction bases with no gene match: 5. CDR3 length equals 13 residues. CDR1 and CDR2 (germline): MDHEN, SYDVKM. The CDR3 loop reads CASSPTGGNGYTF. DNA for the CDR3: TGTGCCAGCAGTCCTACAGGGGGAAATGGCTACACCTTC.

The J gene is TRBJ1-5, the V gene TRBV4-1; D gene uncertain. Germline loops: CDR1 MGHRA, CDR2 YSYEKL. Trimming shortened V by 1 base and J by 0 bases, and 7 bases separated the two germline ends. The CDR3 sequence is 15 residues long. The CDR3: CASSQATVSNQPQHF. CDR3 coding DNA: TGCGCCAGCAGCCAAGCTACGGTTAGCAATCAGCCCCAGCATTTT.

In its sample, this clone was seen once. In DNA form, the CDR3 reads TGTGCCAGCAGCTCTACCATAGAAGATACGCAGTATTTT. Translated, it gives CASSSTIEDTQYF. V gene TRBV13 combines with J gene TRBJ2-3; D is ambiguous. This CDR3 contains 13 residues. Per germline, CDR1 PRHDT and CDR2 FYEKMQ (reference sequence). Trimming stripped 4 bases from V and 5 bases from J, with 10 bases between.

The chain combines TRBV4-1 with TRBJ2-7, with D possibly called TRBD1 or TRBD2 (5 bases each). This CDR3 has 15 residues. CDR1 is MGHRA and CDR2 is YSYEKL in the germline V gene. V lost 4 bases and J lost 0, with 13 bases in between. CDR3 DNA sequence: TGCGCCAGCAGCCCGGGACCCCTTAGCTCCTACGAGCAGTACTTC. Amino acids: CASSPGPLSSYEQYF.

The genes are TRBV19 and TRBJ2-7; TRBD1 agrees at 9 bases. Trimming cost V 5 bases and J 6 bases; bases outside gene matches: 8. The CDR3 has 14 amino acids. Per the germline V gene, CDR1 is LNHDA and CDR2 is SQIVND (reference sequence). The CDR3 here is CASSPGTGMIEQYF. In DNA, the CDR3 is TGTGCCAGTAGTCCCGGGACAGGGATGATCGAGCAGTACTTC.

The rearrangement links TRBV7-9 to TRBJ2-7, with 9 bases matching TRBD2. CDR1 and CDR2 from the germline V gene are SEHNR and FQNEAQ (reference sequence). This CDR3 is built from 13 residues. J lost 0 bases, V lost 7 bases, and 1 base had no gene match. In DNA form, the CDR3 reads TGTGCCAGCACAGCGGGGGGCTCCTACGAGCAGTACTTC. Protein product: CASTAGGSYEQYF.

By share, this clone counts as medium-sized. The J gene is TRBJ2-7, the V gene TRBV11-3, with 14 bases lining up with TRBD2. From germline, CDR1 is SGHNT and CDR2 YENEEA. The CDR3 is 20 residues long. The J segment lost 4 bases and the V segment lost 5 bases, leaving 19 bases of the junction unmatched. For the CDR3, the DNA is TGTGCCAGCAGCCCCGTCCCCCGACTAGCGGGAGGGCCAAACGGGTACGAGCAGTACTTC. Translated: CASSPVPRLAGGPNGYEQYF.

The V call is TRBV5-1, the J call TRBJ1-1; perhaps TRBD1 as D (5 bases). The CDR3 totals 15 residues. With 1 base removed from V and 2 bases from J, the gap between germline ends came to 12 bases. Per germline, CDR1 SGHRS and CDR2 YFSETQ. The CDR3 DNA reads as TGCGCCAGCAGCTTGACCACAGGCCCCAACACTGAAGCTTTCTTT. Its protein is CASSLTTGPNTEAFF.

V usage is TRBV19 and J usage is TRBJ1-5; D call uncertain. V lost 5 bases to trimming and J lost 0 bases, with 14 bases between them. This CDR3 comprises 16 residues. Germline V lookup: CDR1 LNHDA, CDR2 SQIVND (reference sequence). The DNA of the CDR3 is TGTGCCAGTAGTGTAAACGAGCGCTATAGCAATCAGCCCCAGCATTTT. Translating gives CASSVNERYSNQPQHF.

The chain couples TRBV7-2 to TRBJ1-1; D gene ambiguous. The CDR3 runs to 19 residues. V was clipped by 7 bases and J by 0 bases, with 27 bases between them. Germline CDR1 and CDR2: SGHTA and FQGNSA. CDR3 coding DNA: TGTGCCAGCACCAGAGTACCTATGGGCCCCCTCGGCGTGAACACTGAAGCTTTCTTT. It translates to CASTRVPMGPLGVNTEAFF.

The chain carries TRBV6-5 and TRBJ2-5; unclear D gene. The V end was cut by 8 bases, the J end by 5 bases, with 12 bases between. There are 12 residues in the CDR3. Germline V gene data show CDR1 as MNHEY and CDR2 as SVGAGI. The CDR3: CASWSPMETQYF. In DNA form, the CDR3 reads TGTGCCAGCTGGAGCCCGATGGAGACCCAGTACTTC.

A few counts support this clone. The chain recombines TRBV5-4 with TRBJ1-6; tentative D call: TRBD1 (5 bases). V dropped 1 base and J dropped 7 bases, with 9 bases sitting between them. The germline V gene has CDR1 SGHNT and CDR2 YYREEE (reference sequence). This CDR3 contains 14 residues. In nucleotides, the CDR3 is TGTGCCAGCAGCTTGAAAGGGGACAATTCACCCCTCCACTTT. Translated, it gives CASSLKGDNSPLHF. Based on the CDR3 plus reference TRBV5-4 and TRBJ1-6, the full variable domain is ETGVTQSPTHLIKTRGQQVTLRCSSQSGHNTVSWYQQALGQGPQFIFQYYREEENGRGNFPPRFSGLQFPNYSSELNVNALELDDSALYLCASSLKGDNSPLHFGNGTRLTVT.

The V gene is TRBV29-1, the J gene TRBJ2-2; the match to TRBD1 covers 9 bases. Germline CDR1 is SQVTM and CDR2 is ANQGSEA. There are 14 residues in the CDR3. Trimming at V came to 2 bases and at J to 4 bases, leaving 2 bases not matched to a gene. CDR3 sequence (DNA): TGCAGCGTTGAACCGGGACAGGGCACCGGGGAGCTGTTTTTT. It translates to CSVEPGQGTGELFF.